This T cell receptor beta chain was documented in a study of CD4+ T cells in melanoma. The table came from immunoSEQ multiplex PCR; TCRdb's copy has only in-frame clones and leaves some out. The sample holds about 140,000 clones, over 90% seen once. About this clone itself: Its antigen is as yet unknown.

General study points: A reported correlation linked neoantigen-specific CD4+ T cells to CD8+, macrophage and B cell function. Neoantigen-specific CD4+ T cells in melanoma reportedly had diverse differentiation states.

With 1 base clipped from V and 0 bases from J, the junction kept 9 bases outside the gene matches. Germline CDR1 is MNHEY and CDR2 is SMNVEV (reference sequence). The CDR3 length is 18 residues. This chain links TRBV27 with TRBJ2-1; 7 bases are shared with TRBD1. The receptor was derived from a human donor with melanoma. CDR3: CASSLFSQWDSSYNEQFF. The CDR3 nucleotides are TGTGCCAGCAGTTTATTTTCTCAGTGGGACAGCTCCTACAATGAGCAGTTCTTC.